The 13 T cell receptor beta chains listed next were all sequenced from one sample in a study of blood T cell repertoires in COVID-19. TCRdb's table, derived via immunoSEQ multiplex PCR, lists solely in-frame clones and lacks some. Of some 320,000 clones listed, around 92% are singletons. The sample comprised PBMCs or T cells enriched from blood (not recorded which). The source of these receptors is a woman between 45 and 60 years old who had been exposed to COVID-19.

The chain joins TRBV5-1 to TRBJ2-2; no reliable D call. This CDR3 is built from 15 residues. Germline assignment: CDR1 SGHRS and CDR2 YFSETQ. V lost 0 bases and J lost 0, with 6 bases in between. In nucleotides, the CDR3 is TGCGCCAGCAGCTTGGGTAGCACGAACACCGGGGAGCTGTTTTTT. The encoded protein is CASSLGSTNTGELFF. The full variable domain, rest sourced from reference TRBV5-1 and TRBJ2-2, is KAGVTQTPRYLIKTRGQQVTLSCSPISGHRSVSWYQQTPGQGLQFLFEYFSETQRNKGNFPGRFSGRQFSNSRSEMNVSTLELGDSALYLCASSLGSTNTGELFFGEGSRLTVL.

CDR3 DNA sequence: TGTGCCAGCAGTCGACAGGGGGCGCGAGGCGGAAACACCATATATTTT. Protein sequence: CASSRQGARGGNTIYF. This chain uses TRBV2 with TRBJ1-3; 10 bases agree with TRBD1. Germline assignment: CDR1 SNHLY and CDR2 FYNNEI. This CDR3 has 16 amino acids. After removal of 5 bases from V and 4 bases from J, the junction contained 8 bases not matched to a gene.

V and J are TRBV2 and TRBJ1-1, with TRBD1 matching 9 bases. Trimming took 6 bases from V and 8 from J; bases not matched to a gene: 13. Germline CDR1 reads SNHLY; CDR2 reads FYNNEI. The CDR3 runs 15 residues. The CDR3 here is CASSFVEQGAAEAFF. CDR3 DNA sequence: TGTGCCAGCAGCTTCGTAGAACAGGGGGCCGCCGAAGCTTTCTTT. The entire variable domain, with the rest obtained from reference TRBV2 and TRBJ1-1, is as follows: EPEVTQTPSHQVTQMGQEVILRCVPISNHLYFYWYRQILGQKVEFLVSFYNNEISEKSEIFDDQFSVERPDGSNFTLKIRSTKLEDSAMYFCASSFVEQGAAEAFFGQGTRLTVV.

The chain employs TRBV6-5 and TRBJ2-2; no firm D call. The ends were cut back, 0 bases at V and 4 bases at J, with 6 bases in the middle. Per germline, CDR1 MNHEY and CDR2 SVGAGI. This CDR3 comprises 14 residues. The CDR3 spells CASSYSSITGELFF. The CDR3 nucleotides are TGTGCCAGCAGTTACTCGAGTATCACCGGGGAGCTGTTTTTT.

The chain recombines TRBV5-1 with TRBJ1-4; D is perhaps TRBD1 (5 bases). This CDR3 region has 13 residues. Per germline, CDR1 SGHRS and CDR2 YFSETQ. Trimming took off 0 bases at V and 7 bases at J, with 7 bases between the two ends. In nucleotides, the CDR3 is TGCGCCAGCAGCTTGGCAGGGATTGAAAAACTGTTTTTT. Amino acid sequence: CASSLAGIEKLFF.

This rearrangement joins TRBV7-9 to TRBJ1-1; possibly TRBD1 for D (5 bases). The CDR3 runs to 14 residues. V lost 5 bases to trimming and J lost 2 bases, with 12 bases between them. Germline V gives CDR1 SEHNR, CDR2 FQNEAQ (reference sequence). In DNA, the CDR3 is TGTGCCAGCAGCCCCCTGACAGCTAACACTGAAGCTTTCTTT. This translates into CASSPLTANTEAFF.

This rearrangement joins TRBV28 to TRBJ1-5, with D hard to call. Germline lookup yields CDR1 MDHEN and CDR2 SYDVKM. V lost 6 bases and J lost 7, with 13 bases in between. The CDR3 totals 13 residues. As DNA, the CDR3 is TGTGCCAGCAGGCCCGACTTGAGACAGCCCCAGCATTTT. Its translation is CASRPDLRQPQHF.

This rearrangement joins TRBV27 to TRBJ1-2, with TRBD1 matching over 7 bases. From germline, CDR1 is MNHEY and CDR2 SMNVEV (reference sequence). V shed 5 bases and J 4 bases; nucleotides not matched to a gene: 10. The CDR3 has 15 residues. In DNA form, the CDR3 reads TGTGCCAGCAGTACCAGGGGGGACGGAGGCTATGGCTACACCTTC. As protein: CASSTRGDGGYGYTF.

V usage is TRBV10-2 and J usage is TRBJ2-5, with 12 positions matching TRBD2. The V gene end was trimmed by 6 bases and the J gene end by 2 bases; junction bases not matched to a gene: 1. CDR3 length equals 14 residues. CDR1 and CDR2 (germline): WSHSY, SAAADI. CDR3 nucleotide sequence: TGCGCCAGCAGGACTAGCGGGGGACAAGAGACCCAGTACTTC. Translation: CASRTSGGQETQYF.

This clone was seen a single time. J is TRBJ1-4 and V is TRBV5-5; tentative D call: TRBD1 (5 bases). Deletions cut 2 bases from V and 7 bases from J, with 12 bases between. This CDR3 spans 14 amino acids. Germline lookup yields CDR1 SGHKS and CDR2 YYEKEE (reference sequence). Written as DNA, the CDR3 is TGTGCCAGCAGCTTCCAGGGATTAGGTGAAAAACTGTTTTTT. Protein product: CASSFQGLGEKLFF.

This clone was seen only once. The chain carries TRBV11-2 and TRBJ1-6; no reliable D call. The CDR3 runs to 16 residues. CDR1 is SGHAT, CDR2 FQNNGV, per germline. The ends were cut back, 1 base at V and 7 bases at J, with 14 bases in the middle. The DNA for the CDR3 is TGTGCCAGCAGCTTAGGGCAGGCTCCTTGGAATTCACCCCTCCACTTT. Amino acids: CASSLGQAPWNSPLHF.

The chain has TRBV27 and TRBJ2-5; D unclear. V was cut by 3 bases and J by 2 bases, with 4 bases left in between. The CDR3 runs 12 residues. Germline lookup yields CDR1 MNHEY and CDR2 SMNVEV (reference sequence). DNA for the CDR3: TGTGCCAGCAGTTTTAGACAAGAGACCCAGTACTTC. This sequence encodes CASSFRQETQYF.

The chain uses TRBV27 and TRBJ1-1; 8 bases align to TRBD1. This CDR3 comprises 15 residues. V shed 5 bases and J 0 bases; nucleotides not matched to a gene: 5. Germline-derived CDR1 and CDR2 are MNHEY and SMNVEV (reference sequence). For the CDR3, the DNA is TGTGCCAGCAGTCTAGGGGACAGGCTGAACACTGAAGCTTTCTTT. Its translation: CASSLGDRLNTEAFF.